This passage covers 15 T cell receptor beta chains from one sample sequenced in a study of blood T cell repertoires in COVID-19. The table came from immunoSEQ multiplex PCR; TCRdb's copy has only in-frame clones and leaves some out. The repertoire includes about 160,000 clones, about 92% of them detected once, and roughly a sixth sits in the top ten. The specimen was peripheral blood. The source of these receptors is a man aged 55-75 years with active or convalescent COVID-19.

The count of this clone is one. The V and J genes are TRBV29-1 and TRBJ1-1, with 8 bases identical to TRBD1. Losses at the gene ends were 3 bases for V and 6 bases for J; bases not matched to a gene: 6. Per germline, CDR1 SQVTM and CDR2 ANQGSEA. This CDR3 spans 13 amino acids. CDR3 sequence (DNA): TGCAGCGTTGATCGTTCGACAGGGGCTGAAGCTTTCTTT. Its translation: CSVDRSTGAEAFF.

This rearrangement joins TRBV10-1 to TRBJ2-7; 12 nucleotides match TRBD1. V gave up 7 bases and J gave up 5 bases; unmatched junction bases: 6. CDR3 length: 14 residues. Germline assignment: CDR1 WNHNN and CDR2 SYGVQD (reference sequence). CDR3 nucleotide sequence: TGCGCCAGCAAGGGACAGGGGGCATCTGACGAGCAGTACTTC. Its translation is CASKGQGASDEQYF.

The gene calls are TRBV18 and TRBJ1-4; TRBD1 agrees at 7 bases. The V and J ends lost 4 bases and 7 bases, in that order; junction bases with no gene match: 9. This CDR3 has 15 amino acids. Germline values: CDR1 KGHSH, CDR2 LQKENI. For the CDR3, the DNA is TGTGCCAGCTCACGAGACAGGGACGGCGGTGAAAAACTGTTTTTT. Protein: CASSRDRDGGEKLFF.

V gene TRBV9 combines with J gene TRBJ1-4; no clear D. This CDR3 spans 15 amino acids. V was pared by 0 bases and J by 7 bases, with 13 bases between. Germline loops: CDR1 SGDLS, CDR2 YYNGEE. The CDR3 nucleotides are TGTGCCAGCAGCGTAGCCTCGGGGAGGGCTGAAAAACTGTTTTTT. It encodes CASSVASGRAEKLFF.

The rearrangement uses TRBV6-5 and TRBJ1-4, with 9 bases aligning to TRBD1. V was pared by 5 bases and J by 13 bases, with 5 bases of the junction left unmatched. This CDR3 comprises 12 residues. Per germline, CDR1 MNHEY and CDR2 SVGAGI. DNA for the CDR3: TGTGCCAGCAGTAGGGACAGGGCCCTACTGTTTTTT. Amino acids: CASSRDRALLFF.

The chain is built from TRBV18 and TRBJ1-5, with 9 bases aligning to TRBD1. The CDR3 sequence is 19 residues long. With 2 bases clipped from V and 0 bases from J, the junction kept 11 bases outside the gene matches. CDR1 and CDR2 (germline): KGHSH, LQKENI. CDR3 loop: CASSPGPGQGPNSNQPQHF. DNA for the CDR3: TGTGCCAGCTCACCAGGACCGGGACAGGGACCGAATAGCAATCAGCCCCAGCATTTT.

The chain has TRBV3-1 (or the pseudogene TRBV3-2) and TRBJ2-5; a possible D gene is TRBD2 (6 bases). The CDR3 has 16 amino acids. CDR1 is LGHDT, CDR2 YNNKEL, per germline (reference sequence). V shed 1 base and J shed 4 bases, with 16 bases lying between them. CDR3 DNA: TGTGCCAGCAGCCAAGTGGGGGAGGAGGAGAGAGAGACCCAGTACTTC. Translation: CASSQVGEEERETQYF.

V and J are TRBV5-1 and TRBJ1-2, with 8 nucleotides matching TRBD1. Germline CDR1 reads SGHRS; CDR2 reads YFSETQ. With V trimmed by 0 bases and J by 2 bases, 3 bases remained unmatched. The CDR3 has 15 amino acids. CDR3 nucleotides: TGCGCCAGCAGCTTGGAAGGGACAGGAAACTATGGCTACACCTTC. As protein: CASSLEGTGNYGYTF.

V usage is TRBV10-1 and J usage is TRBJ2-5, with D possibly matching TRBD1 (8 bases). The CDR3 runs to 15 residues. Germline V gene lookup returns CDR1 WNHNN and CDR2 SYGVQD (reference sequence). V lost 4 bases and J lost 3, with 15 bases in between. The DNA for the CDR3 is TGCGCCAGCAGTGGCCGGACAGGGAGGGAAGAGACCCAGTACTTC. It is translated as CASSGRTGREETQYF.

The chain joins TRBV5-1 to TRBJ1-6; 8 bases match TRBD1. The CDR3 contains 19 residues. V was pared by 4 bases and J by 0 bases, with 12 bases of the junction left unmatched. CDR1 SGHRS and CDR2 YFSETQ come from the germline V gene. The CDR3 protein is CASSRVGQVPSSYNSPLHF. CDR3 nucleotide sequence: TGCGCCAGCAGCAGGGTGGGACAGGTTCCCAGCTCCTATAATTCACCCCTCCACTTT.

This chain uses TRBV6-5 with TRBJ2-7; 11 positions agree with TRBD2. The CDR3 extends over 15 amino acids. The ends lost 7 bases at V and 1 base at J; junction bases unmatched: 6. Germline V gene data show CDR1 as MNHEY and CDR2 as SVGAGI. The DNA of the CDR3 is TGTGCCAGCAATATAGCGGGGGGGCAATCCTACGAGCAGTACTTC. This encodes CASNIAGGQSYEQYF.

The CDR3 spells CASSWNTGGNTEAFF. CDR3 nucleotide sequence: TGCGCCAGCAGCTGGAATACAGGTGGGAACACTGAAGCTTTCTTT. J is TRBJ1-1 and V is TRBV5-1, with D possibly TRBD1 on 5 matching bases. V was clipped by 3 bases and J by 1 base, with 13 bases between them. CDR1 and CDR2 (germline): SGHRS, YFSETQ. There are 15 residues in the CDR3.

Comment on this clone: Relative to the germline gene, one junction end is altered; a read error may explain this. This chain uses TRBV29-1 with TRBJ2-1, with a weak D call TRBD1 (5 bases). This CDR3 spans 18 amino acids. Germline V CDR1 and CDR2: SQVTM, ANQGSEA. In nucleotides, the CDR3 is TGCAGCGTCGAAGCTAGGGGCAGGCAGGCCTTCTCCTACAATGAGCAGTTCTTC. As protein: CSVEARGRQAFSYNEQFF.

The chain carries TRBV6-5 and TRBJ1-1, with TRBD1 matching 8 bases. V was pared by 7 bases and J by 1 base, with 5 bases of the junction left unmatched. Germline CDR1 is MNHEY and CDR2 is SVGAGI. This CDR3 contains 14 residues. DNA for the CDR3: TGTGCCAGCACCAGGGACAGGTGGAACACTGAAGCTTTCTTT. The encoded protein is CASTRDRWNTEAFF.

The J gene is TRBJ2-4, the V gene TRBV6-2 or TRBV6-3; possibly TRBD1 for D (6 bases). V lost 6 bases, J lost 6 bases, and 12 bases lay in between. Germline V gene lookup returns CDR1 MNHEY and CDR2 SVGEGT. This CDR3 has 13 residues. The DNA for the CDR3 is TGTGCCAGCAGCGGACAGACGAGAAACATTCAGTACTTC. Protein sequence: CASSGQTRNIQYF.